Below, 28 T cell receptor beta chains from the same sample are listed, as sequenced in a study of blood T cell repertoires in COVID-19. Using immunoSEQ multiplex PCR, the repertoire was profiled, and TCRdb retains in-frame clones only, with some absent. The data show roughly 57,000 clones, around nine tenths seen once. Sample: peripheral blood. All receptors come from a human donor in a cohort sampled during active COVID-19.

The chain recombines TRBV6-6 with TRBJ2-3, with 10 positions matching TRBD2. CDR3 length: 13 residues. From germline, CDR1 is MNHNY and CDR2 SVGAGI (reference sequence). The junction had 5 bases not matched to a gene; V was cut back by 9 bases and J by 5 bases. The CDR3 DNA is TGTGCCAGAGCGGGGGGGCCGGAAGATACGCAGTATTTT. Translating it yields CARAGGPEDTQYF.

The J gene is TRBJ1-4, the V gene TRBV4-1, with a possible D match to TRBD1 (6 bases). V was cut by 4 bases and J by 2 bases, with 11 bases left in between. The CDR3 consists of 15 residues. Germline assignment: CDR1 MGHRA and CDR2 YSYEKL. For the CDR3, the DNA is TGCGCCAGCAGCCCGTCGGACAGTACTAATGAAAAACTGTTTTTT. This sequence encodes CASSPSDSTNEKLFF.

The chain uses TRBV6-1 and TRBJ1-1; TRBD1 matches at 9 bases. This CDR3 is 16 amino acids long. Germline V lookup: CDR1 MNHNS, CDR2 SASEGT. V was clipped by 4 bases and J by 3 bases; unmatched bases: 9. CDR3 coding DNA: TGTGCCAGCAGTGGGGGACAGGGCTTCTTGTACACTGAAGCTTTCTTT. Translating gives CASSGGQGFLYTEAFF.

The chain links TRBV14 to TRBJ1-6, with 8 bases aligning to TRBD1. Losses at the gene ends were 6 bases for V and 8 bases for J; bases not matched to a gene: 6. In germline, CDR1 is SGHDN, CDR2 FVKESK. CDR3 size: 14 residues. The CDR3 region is CASRWTGNDSPLHF. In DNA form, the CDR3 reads TGTGCCAGCAGGTGGACAGGGAATGATTCACCCCTCCACTTT.

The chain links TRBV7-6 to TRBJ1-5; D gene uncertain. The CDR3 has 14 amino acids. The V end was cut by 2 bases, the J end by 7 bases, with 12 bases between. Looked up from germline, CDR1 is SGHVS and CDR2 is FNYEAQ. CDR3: CASSLSEGGQPQHF. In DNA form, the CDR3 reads TGTGCCAGCAGCTTATCGGAGGGAGGCCAGCCCCAGCATTTT.

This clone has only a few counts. As DNA, the CDR3 is TGTGCCAGCAGTTTGACCGGGACAGGGGGCTACGAGCAGTACTTC. This translates into CASSLTGTGGYEQYF. This chain links TRBV27 with TRBJ2-7; 11 nucleotides align to TRBD1. With 3 bases clipped from V and 3 bases from J, the junction kept 4 bases outside the gene matches. Germline values: CDR1 MNHEY, CDR2 SMNVEV (reference sequence). The CDR3 consists of 15 residues.

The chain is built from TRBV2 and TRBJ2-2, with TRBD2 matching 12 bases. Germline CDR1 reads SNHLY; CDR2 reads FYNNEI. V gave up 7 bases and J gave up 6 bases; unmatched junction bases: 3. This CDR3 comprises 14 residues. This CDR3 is CASTTSGGSGELFF. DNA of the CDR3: TGTGCCAGCACTACTAGCGGGGGGTCCGGGGAGCTGTTTTTT. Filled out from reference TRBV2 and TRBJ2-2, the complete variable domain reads EPEVTQTPSHQVTQMGQEVILRCVPISNHLYFYWYRQILGQKVEFLVSFYNNEISEKSEIFDDQFSVERPDGSNFTLKIRSTKLEDSAMYFCASTTSGGSGELFFGEGSRLTVL.

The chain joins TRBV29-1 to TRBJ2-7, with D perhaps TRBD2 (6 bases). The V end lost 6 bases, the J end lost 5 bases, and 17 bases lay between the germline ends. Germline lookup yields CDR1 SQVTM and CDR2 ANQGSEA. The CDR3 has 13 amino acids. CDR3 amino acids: CSVTDTPGDEQYF. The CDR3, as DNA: TGCAGCGTCACCGACACCCCGGGGGACGAGCAGTACTTC.

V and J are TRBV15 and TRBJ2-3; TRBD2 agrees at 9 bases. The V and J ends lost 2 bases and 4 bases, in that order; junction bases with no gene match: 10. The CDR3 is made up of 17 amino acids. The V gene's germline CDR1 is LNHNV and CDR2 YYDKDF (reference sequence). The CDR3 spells CATSRLGLAISSDTQYF. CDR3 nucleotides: TGTGCCACCAGCAGATTGGGACTAGCAATTTCCTCAGATACGCAGTATTTT.

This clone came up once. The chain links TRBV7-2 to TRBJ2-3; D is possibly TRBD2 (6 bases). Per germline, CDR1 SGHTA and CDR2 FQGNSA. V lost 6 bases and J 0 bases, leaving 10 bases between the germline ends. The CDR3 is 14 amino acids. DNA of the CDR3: TGTGCCAGCAGTTCGGGACTGAGCACAGATACGCAGTATTTT. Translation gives CASSSGLSTDTQYF.

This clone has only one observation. The CDR3 here is CAISESISGGYNEQFF. CDR3 coding DNA: TGTGCCATCAGTGAGTCGATTAGCGGGGGATACAATGAGCAGTTCTTC. The V call is TRBV10-3, the J call TRBJ2-1; 9 bases map to TRBD2. With V trimmed by 0 bases and J by 4 bases, 4 bases remained unmatched. Germline CDR1 ENHRY, CDR2 SYGVKD. The CDR3 length is 16 residues.

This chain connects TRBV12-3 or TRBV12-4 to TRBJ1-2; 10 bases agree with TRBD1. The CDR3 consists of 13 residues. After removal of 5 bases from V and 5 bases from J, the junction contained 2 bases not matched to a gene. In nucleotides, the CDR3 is TGTGCCAGCAGTGAGGGACAGGGGTATGGCTACACCTTC. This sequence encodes CASSEGQGYGYTF.

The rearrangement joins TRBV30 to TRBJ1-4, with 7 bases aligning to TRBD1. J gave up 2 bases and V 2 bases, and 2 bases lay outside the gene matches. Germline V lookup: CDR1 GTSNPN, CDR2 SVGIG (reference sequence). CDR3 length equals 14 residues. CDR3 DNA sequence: TGTGCCTGGAGTAACAGGGGCACTAATGAAAAACTGTTTTTT. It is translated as CAWSNRGTNEKLFF.

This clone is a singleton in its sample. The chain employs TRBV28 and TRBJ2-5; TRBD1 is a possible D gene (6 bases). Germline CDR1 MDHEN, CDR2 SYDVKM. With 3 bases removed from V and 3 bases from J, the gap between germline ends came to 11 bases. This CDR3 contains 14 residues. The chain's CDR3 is CASSFRGFEETQYF. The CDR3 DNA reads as TGTGCCAGCAGTTTCAGGGGATTTGAAGAGACCCAGTACTTC.

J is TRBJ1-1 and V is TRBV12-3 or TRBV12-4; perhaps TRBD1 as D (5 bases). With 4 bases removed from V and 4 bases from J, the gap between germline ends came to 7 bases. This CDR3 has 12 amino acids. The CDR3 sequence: CASSWGGTEAFF. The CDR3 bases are TGTGCCAGCAGTTGGGGCGGCACTGAAGCTTTCTTT.

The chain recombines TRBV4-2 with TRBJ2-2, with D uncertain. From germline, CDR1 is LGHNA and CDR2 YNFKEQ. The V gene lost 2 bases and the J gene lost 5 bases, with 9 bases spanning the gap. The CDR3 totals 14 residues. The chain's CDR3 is CASSQQTQTGELFF. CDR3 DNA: TGTGCCAGCAGCCAACAGACACAAACCGGGGAGCTGTTTTTT.

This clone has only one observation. The DNA of the CDR3 is TGTGCCAGCAGGGGGACTAGCGGGGAAGATGAGCAGTTCTTC. This codes for CASRGTSGEDEQFF. The chain carries TRBV2 and TRBJ2-1; 13 bases fit TRBD2. The germline CDR1 and CDR2 sequences are SNHLY and FYNNEI. Unmatched junction bases numbered 4, after V lost 6 bases and J lost 8 bases. The CDR3 consists of 14 residues. The full variable domain, with the rest looked up from reference TRBV2 and TRBJ2-1, is EPEVTQTPSHQVTQMGQEVILRCVPISNHLYFYWYRQILGQKVEFLVSFYNNEISEKSEIFDDQFSVERPDGSNFTLKIRSTKLEDSAMYFCASRGTSGEDEQFFGPGTRLTVL.

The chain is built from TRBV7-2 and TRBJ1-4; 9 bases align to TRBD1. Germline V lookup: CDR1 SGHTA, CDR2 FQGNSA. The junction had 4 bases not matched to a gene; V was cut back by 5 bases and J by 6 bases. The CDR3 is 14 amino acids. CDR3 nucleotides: TGTGCCAGCAGCCCTGACAGGGGGGATGAAAAACTGTTTTTT. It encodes CASSPDRGDEKLFF.

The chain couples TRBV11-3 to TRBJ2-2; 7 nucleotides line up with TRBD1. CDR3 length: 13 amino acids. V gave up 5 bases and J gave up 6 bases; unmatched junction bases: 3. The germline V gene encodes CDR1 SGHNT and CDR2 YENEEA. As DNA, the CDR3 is TGTGCCAGCAGCAACAGGGGATCCGGGGAGCTGTTTTTT. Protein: CASSNRGSGELFF.

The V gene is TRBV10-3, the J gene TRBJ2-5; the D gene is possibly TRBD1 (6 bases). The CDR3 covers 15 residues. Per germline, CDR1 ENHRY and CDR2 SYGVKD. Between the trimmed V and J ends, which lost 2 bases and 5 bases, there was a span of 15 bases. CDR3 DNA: TGTGCCATCAGTGAGGCGGCAGAGAGGGGGGAGACCCAGTACTTC. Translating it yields CAISEAAERGETQYF.

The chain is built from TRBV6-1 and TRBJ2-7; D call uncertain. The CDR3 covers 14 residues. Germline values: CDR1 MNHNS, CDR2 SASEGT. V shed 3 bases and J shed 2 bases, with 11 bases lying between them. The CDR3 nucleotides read TGTGCCAGCAGTGACATCCCCCTAGCCTACGAGCAGTACTTC. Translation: CASSDIPLAYEQYF.

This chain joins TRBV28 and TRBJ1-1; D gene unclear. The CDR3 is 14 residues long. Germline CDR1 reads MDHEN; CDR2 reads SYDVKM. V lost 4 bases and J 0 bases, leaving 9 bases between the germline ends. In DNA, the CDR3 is TGTGCCAGCAGTTCCGCGCCGATGAACACTGAAGCTTTCTTT. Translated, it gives CASSSAPMNTEAFF.

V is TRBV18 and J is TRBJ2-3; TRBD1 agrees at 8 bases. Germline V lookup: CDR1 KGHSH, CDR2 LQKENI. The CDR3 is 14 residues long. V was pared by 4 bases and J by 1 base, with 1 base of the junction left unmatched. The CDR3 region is CASSQTGGTDTQYF. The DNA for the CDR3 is TGTGCCAGCTCACAGACAGGGGGCACAGATACGCAGTATTTT.

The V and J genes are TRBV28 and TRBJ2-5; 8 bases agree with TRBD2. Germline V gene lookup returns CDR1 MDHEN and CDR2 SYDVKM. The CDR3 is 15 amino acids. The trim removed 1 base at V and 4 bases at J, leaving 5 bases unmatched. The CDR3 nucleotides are TGTGCCAGCAGTTTATTGGGGAGCGGGAGAGAGACCCAGTACTTC. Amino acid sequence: CASSLLGSGRETQYF.

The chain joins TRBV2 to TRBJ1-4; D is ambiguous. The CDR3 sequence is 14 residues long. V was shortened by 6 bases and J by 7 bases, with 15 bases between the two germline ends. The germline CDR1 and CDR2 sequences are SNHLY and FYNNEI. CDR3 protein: CASSLMAGSEKLFF. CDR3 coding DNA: TGTGCCAGCAGCTTGATGGCGGGGAGTGAAAAACTGTTTTTT.

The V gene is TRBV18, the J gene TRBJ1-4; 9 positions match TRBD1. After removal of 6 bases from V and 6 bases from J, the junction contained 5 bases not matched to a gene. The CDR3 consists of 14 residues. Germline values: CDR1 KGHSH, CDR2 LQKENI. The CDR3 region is CASSPGTGHEKLFF. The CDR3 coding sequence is TGTGCCAGCTCCCCCGGGACAGGGCATGAAAAACTGTTTTTT.

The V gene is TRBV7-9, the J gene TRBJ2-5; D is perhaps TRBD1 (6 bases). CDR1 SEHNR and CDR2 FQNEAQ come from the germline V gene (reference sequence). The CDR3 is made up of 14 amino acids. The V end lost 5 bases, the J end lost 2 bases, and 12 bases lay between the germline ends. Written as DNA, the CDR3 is TGTGCCAGCAGCCAGGACAGCCAGCAAGAGACCCAGTACTTC. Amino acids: CASSQDSQQETQYF.

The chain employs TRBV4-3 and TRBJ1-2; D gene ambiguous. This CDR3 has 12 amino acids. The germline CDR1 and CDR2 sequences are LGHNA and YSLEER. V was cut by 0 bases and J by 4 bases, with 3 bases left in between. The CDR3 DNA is TGCGCCAGCAGCCAAGACTTCTATGGCTACACCTTC. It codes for CASSQDFYGYTF.